This section outlines one T cell receptor beta chain sequence together with its context. What it binds is not known. The V gene end was trimmed by 9 bases and the J gene end by 8 bases; junction bases not matched to a gene: 6. Germline V gene lookup returns CDR1 LNHDA and CDR2 SQIVND (reference sequence). CDR3 length: 12 amino acids. The data belong to a study of T cells after yellow fever vaccination. Background on the study: Some fractions had low cell numbers, and these were prepared with SMART-Seq v4 Ultra Low Input. Regarding the study as a whole: Boosting was followed by the reappearance of most primary-vaccination clones (about 96% CD4, around 90% CD8). Sorted repertoires could include abundant contaminating clonotypes from bulk cells.

It was through 5'RACE template switching that TCR cDNA was made, with a universal primer site and UMIs added. MiXCR was run by TCRdb on the 5' RACE reads, yielding one entry per CDR3 protein. The sample contains almost 600,000 distinct CDR3 sequences, roughly 12% of which appear only once. The clonotype was recovered from a man aged 30 to 39 who received the YFV17D yellow fever vaccine. The chain has TRBV19 and TRBJ1-1, with TRBD1 matching over 10 bases. Sequenced here: PBMCs, sampled on the day of the yellow fever booster vaccination. The CDR3 region is CASPTGGFEAFF. The CDR3 region has the DNA TGTGCCAGCCCGACAGGGGGCTTCGAAGCTTTCTTT.